Sequencing of this T cell receptor (beta chain) was carried out in a study of blood T cells in healthy people across ages. Overall study: About one barcoded beta molecule was captured per two T cells (by template switching).

Details on this clonotype: What it binds is unknown.

Combining a sample-barcoded 5' primer with a J-beta primer mix, a second PCR ran for 7 to 11 cycles. TCRdb passed the 5' RACE reads through MiXCR, listing each CDR3 protein once. The data hold hundreds of thousands of distinct CDR3 sequences, with over 40% observed a single time. Broader study findings: Underestimates were what the diversity estimates from one million T cells were considered to be.

The TCR sequence derives from an elderly woman in good health. Sequenced: blood.

CDR3 residues: CAIPERDGYTF. CDR3 DNA: TGTGCCATCCCAGAGCGGGATGGCTACACCTTC. The gene calls are TRBV13 and TRBJ1-2; no definite D call. Trimming took off 10 bases at V and 6 bases at J, with 12 bases between the two ends. Per the germline V gene, CDR1 is PRHDT and CDR2 is FYEKMQ (reference sequence). This CDR3 contains 11 residues. The entire variable domain, with the rest obtained from reference TRBV13 and TRBJ1-2, is as follows: AAGVIQSPRHLIKEKRETATLKCYPIPRHDTVYWYQQGPGQDPQFLISFYEKMQSDKGSIPDRFSAQQFSDYHSELNMSSLELGDSALYFCAIPERDGYTFGSGTRLTVV.